What follows are 18 T cell receptor beta chains derived from one specimen sequenced in a study of CD8+CD57+ T cells in acquired aplastic anemia. Profiling of TCR beta VDJ combinations and CDR3 sequences used genomic DNA as template. One entry per CDR3 protein, called by TCRdb with MiXCR from the reads. This table has 310,000 or so distinct CDR3 sequences, roughly 59% appearing once. Patients chosen for sequencing had CD8+CD57+ cells that had expanded, as shown by flow cytometry. The material sequenced was sorted CD4+, CD8+, or CD8+CD57+ T cells (not recorded which) from PBMCs. These receptors all come from a human donor with aplastic anemia.

The V call is TRBV9, the J call TRBJ2-1; maybe TRBD1 (5 bases). The CDR3 runs to 14 residues. Trimming removed 2 bases from V and 1 base from J, with 7 bases in between. CDR1 SGDLS and CDR2 YYNGEE come from the germline V gene. Here the CDR3 reads CASSVGPSYNEQFF. CDR3 DNA: TGTGCCAGCAGCGTGGGGCCGTCCTACAATGAGCAGTTCTTC.

This chain uses TRBV9 with TRBJ2-1, with D perhaps matching TRBD2 (5 bases). V lost 3 bases and J lost 5, with 9 bases in between. There are 13 residues in the CDR3. The germline CDR1 and CDR2 sequences are SGDLS and YYNGEE. As DNA, the CDR3 is TGTGCCAGCAGCGGGACTGTGCACAATGAGCAGTTCTTC. Translation: CASSGTVHNEQFF.

The CDR3 DNA reads TGTGCCAGTACCCCCACGCGTAATAGCAATCAGCCCCAGCATTTT. As protein: CASTPTRNSNQPQHF. The chain employs TRBV19 and TRBJ1-5; D call uncertain. CDR3 length: 15 amino acids. Deletions cut 7 bases from V and 0 bases from J, with 13 bases between. The germline V gene encodes CDR1 LNHDA and CDR2 SQIVND (reference sequence). Based on the CDR3 plus reference TRBV19 and TRBJ1-5, the full variable domain is DGGITQSPKYLFRKEGQNVTLSCEQNLNHDAMYWYRQDPGQGLRLIYYSQIVNDFQKGDIAEGYSVSREKKESFPLTVTSAQKNPTAFYLCASTPTRNSNQPQHFGDGTRLSIL.

The table lists this clonotype with a few counts. This chain connects TRBV7-8 to TRBJ1-5, with 12 bases matching TRBD1. Per germline, CDR1 SGHVS and CDR2 FQNEAQ. V dropped 5 bases and J dropped 0; count of bases not matched to a gene: 8. The CDR3 runs 18 residues. The CDR3 coding sequence is TGTGCCAGCAGCCAGGCCGGGACAGGGGGCGGTAGCAATCAGCCCCAGCATTTT. Translated: CASSQAGTGGGSNQPQHF.

This clonotype was observed a few times. V usage is TRBV12-3 or TRBV12-4 and J usage is TRBJ2-1, with 9 bases identical to TRBD1. The junction had 5 bases not matched to a gene; V was cut back by 4 bases and J by 4 bases. The CDR3 length is 15 residues. CDR3 sequence reads: CASSSGTGIYNEQFF. The CDR3, as DNA: TGTGCCAGCAGTTCCGGGACAGGGATTTACAATGAGCAGTTCTTC.

CDR3 in amino acids: CASSLGGTGANVLTF. In DNA form, the CDR3 reads TGTGCCAGCAGCTTAGGAGGGACTGGGGCCAACGTCCTGACTTTC. This chain links TRBV7-9 with TRBJ2-6; the D gene is possibly TRBD2 (5 bases). The V and J ends lost 1 base and 2 bases respectively, with 6 bases between them. The CDR3 covers 15 residues. CDR1 SEHNR and CDR2 FQNEAQ come from the germline V gene (reference sequence).

The chain recombines TRBV7-9 with TRBJ2-7; TRBD2 matches at 10 bases. The V segment lost 2 bases and the J segment 7 bases; nucleotides outside the gene matches: 2. The length of the CDR3 is 13 residues. Germline V CDR1 and CDR2: SEHNR, FQNEAQ (reference sequence). The CDR3 loop is CASSLLAGGEQYF. DNA of the CDR3: TGTGCCAGCAGCTTATTAGCGGGAGGTGAGCAGTACTTC.

The chain has TRBV7-6 and TRBJ1-2; D gene uncertain. Germline V gene data show CDR1 as SGHVS and CDR2 as FNYEAQ. Trimming removed 5 bases from V and 7 bases from J, with 14 bases in between. This CDR3 is built from 13 residues. CDR3 DNA sequence: TGTGCCAGCAGCGGAACAGAGGTCGGTGGCTACACCTTC. Amino acid sequence: CASSGTEVGGYTF. Supplemented by reference TRBV7-6 and TRBJ1-2, the full variable domain reads GAGVSQSPRYKVTKRGQDVALRCDPISGHVSLYWYRQALGQGPEFLTYFNYEAQQDKSGLPNDRFSAERPEGSISTLTIQRTEQRDSAMYRCASSGTEVGGYTFGSGTRLTVV.

Ten or more counts support this clonotype. The chain recombines TRBV20-1 with TRBJ2-3, with 7 bases aligning to TRBD2. The germline V gene has CDR1 DFQATT and CDR2 SNEGSKA (reference sequence). The CDR3 consists of 15 residues. The trim removed 3 bases at V and 1 base at J, leaving 7 bases unmatched. The CDR3 sequence: CSASLRDYGTDTQYF. The CDR3 region has the DNA TGCAGTGCTAGTCTTCGGGACTACGGCACAGATACGCAGTATTTT.

The chain couples TRBV7-2 to TRBJ2-3; D remains unclear. In germline, CDR1 is SGHTA, CDR2 FQGNSA. The CDR3 is 17 residues long. Trimming left V 3 bases short and J 0 bases short, with 16 bases between. The CDR3 sequence: CASSFPTDGYSTDTQYF. DNA of the CDR3: TGTGCCAGCAGCTTCCCAACGGACGGATATAGCACAGATACGCAGTATTTT.

This clonotype was recorded at least ten times. V is TRBV12-3 or TRBV12-4 and J is TRBJ2-3; TRBD2 matches 7 bases. V dropped 3 bases and J dropped 2; count of bases not matched to a gene: 8. This CDR3 contains 16 residues. The chain's CDR3 is CASSFGASGLTDTQYF. For the CDR3, the DNA is TGTGCCAGCAGTTTCGGGGCTAGCGGCCTCACAGATACGCAGTATTTT.

This clonotype was recorded once. The chain carries TRBV7-9 and TRBJ2-2; perhaps D is TRBD1 or TRBD2 (5 bases each). Trimming took 5 bases from V and 10 from J, leaving 14 bases between them. Germline V CDR1 and CDR2: SEHNR, FQNEAQ (reference sequence). CDR3 size: 13 residues. The chain's CDR3 is CASSATGPLELFF. CDR3 DNA: TGTGCCAGCAGCGCTACGGGACCCCTGGAGCTGTTTTTT. Drawing the rest from reference TRBV7-9 and TRBJ2-2, the complete variable domain is DTGVSQNPRHKITKRGQNVTFRCDPISEHNRLYWYRQTLGQGPEFLTYFQNEAQLEKSRLLSDRFSAERPKGSFSTLEIQRTEQGDSAMYLCASSATGPLELFFGEGSRLTVL.

The sample holds many counts of this clonotype. The V call is TRBV19, the J call TRBJ2-2; 8 nucleotides line up with TRBD2. The CDR3 spans 14 residues. CDR1 and CDR2 from the germline V gene are LNHDA and SQIVND (reference sequence). Trimming removed 9 bases from V and 4 bases from J; junction bases left unmatched: 7. CDR3 DNA: TGTGCCAGCCGATCGCGGGAGGTCACCGGGGAGCTGTTTTTT. Protein sequence: CASRSREVTGELFF.

Regarding this clonotype: This CDR3 fails to terminate in the conserved phenylalanine or tryptophan, so it likely reflects a read error. The chain joins TRBV4-3 to TRBJ1-1, with 7 bases fitting TRBD1. This CDR3 contains 14 residues. Trimming took 1 base from V and 6 from J; bases not matched to a gene: 5. Germline lookup yields CDR1 LGHNA and CDR2 YSLEER. CDR3 in amino acids: CASSQVQGWAEAFS. DNA for the CDR3: TGCGCCAGCAGCCAAGTACAGGGGTGGGCTGAAGCTTTCTCT.

This clonotype has at least ten counts. J is TRBJ1-1 and V is TRBV18, with D maybe TRBD1 (6 bases). CDR3 length equals 13 residues. Germline CDR1 KGHSH, CDR2 LQKENI. V lost 5 bases to trimming and J lost 3 bases, with 10 bases between them. In DNA, the CDR3 is TGTGCCAGCTCAGGGGGCATGGACACTGAAGCTTTCTTT. Residues: CASSGGMDTEAFF.

The V and J genes are TRBV12-3 or TRBV12-4 and TRBJ1-5, with 7 bases aligning to TRBD1. The length of the CDR3 is 14 residues. The J segment lost 4 bases and the V segment lost 6 bases, leaving 6 bases of the junction unmatched. The CDR3 reads CASRLAGGNQPQHF. The CDR3 DNA follows: TGTGCCAGCAGGTTGGCAGGGGGTAATCAGCCCCAGCATTTT.

The chain couples TRBV10-3 to TRBJ2-5, with 8 bases aligning to TRBD2. CDR1 and CDR2 (germline): ENHRY, SYGVKD. V trimming: 4 bases; J trimming: 6 bases; junction bases outside the gene matches: 16. CDR3 length: 17 amino acids. CDR3 in amino acids: CAISVSGNSGTRQTQYF. Written as DNA, the CDR3 is TGTGCCATCAGTGTCTCTGGAAATAGCGGGACTCGACAGACCCAGTACTTC.

The CDR3 loop reads CASSLKADQPQYF. The CDR3 DNA follows: TGTGCCAGCAGCTTAAAGGCAGATCAGCCCCAGTACTTC. This chain links TRBV7-6 with TRBJ2-5; D is uncertain. The V gene's germline CDR1 is SGHVS and CDR2 FNYEAQ. Trimming removed 2 bases at V and 9 bases at J, with 13 bases between. This CDR3 spans 13 amino acids.